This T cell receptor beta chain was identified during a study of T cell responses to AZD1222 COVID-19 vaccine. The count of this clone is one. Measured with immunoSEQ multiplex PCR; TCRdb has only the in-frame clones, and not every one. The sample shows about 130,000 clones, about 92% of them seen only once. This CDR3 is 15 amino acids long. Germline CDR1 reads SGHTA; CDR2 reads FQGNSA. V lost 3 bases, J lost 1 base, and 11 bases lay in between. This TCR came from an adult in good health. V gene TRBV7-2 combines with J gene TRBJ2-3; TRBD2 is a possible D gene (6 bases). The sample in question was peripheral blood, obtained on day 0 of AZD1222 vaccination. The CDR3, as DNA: TGTGCCAGCAGCTTGCTTCCGGGGGGCACAGATACGCAGTATTTT. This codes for CASSLLPGGTDTQYF. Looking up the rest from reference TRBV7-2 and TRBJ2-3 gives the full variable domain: GAGVSQSPSNKVTEKGKDVELRCDPISGHTALYWYRQSLGQGLEFLIYFQGNSAPDKSGLPSDRFSAERTGGSVSTLTIQRTQQEDSAVYLCASSLLPGGTDTQYFGPGTRLTVL.